Reported below is one T cell receptor beta chain. The protocol was immunoSEQ multiplex PCR, while the TCRdb copy is restricted to in-frame clones and leaves out a portion. The data contain roughly 73,000 clones, 80% to 90% of them singletons. The data are from a study of blood T cell repertoires in COVID-19. Across the study: The samples span acute and convalescent COVID-19 from the United States, Italy and Spain.

V gave up 3 bases and J gave up 4 bases, with 10 bases separating them. The V gene's germline CDR1 is SGDLS and CDR2 YYNGEE. The length of the CDR3 is 14 residues. The sequencing input was peripheral blood. The source is a woman in her 70s with acute or convalescent COVID-19. The rearrangement uses TRBV9 and TRBJ1-4; no clear D gene. CDR3 amino acids: CASSDSPLNEKLFF. The CDR3 DNA sequence: TGTGCCAGCAGCGACAGTCCACTTAATGAAAAACTGTTTTTT.